These 6 T cell receptor beta chains share one sample of origin, sequenced in a study of OX40 agonist ivuxolimab in advanced cancers. The data were produced by immunoSEQ multiplex PCR, yet TCRdb's version contains in-frame clones alone and is incomplete. The profile covers 73,000 or so clones, with approximately 86% appearing a single time and under 0.75% taken by the ten largest. Here the sequenced sample was CD4+ or CD8+ T cells sorted from blood, taken in a trial of the OX40 agonist ivuxolimab. All receptors come from an adult with an advanced solid tumor such as melanoma, head and neck, liver or kidney cancer.

The gene calls are TRBV5-1 and TRBJ2-1, with D tentatively TRBD2 (5 bases). The germline V and J ends were trimmed by 2 bases and 0 bases, with 18 bases remaining between them. The CDR3 is 18 residues long. Looked up from germline, CDR1 is SGHRS and CDR2 is YFSETQ. CDR3 sequence: CASSLREGLRVSYNEQFF. The DNA of the CDR3 is TGCGCCAGCAGCTTAAGAGAGGGATTAAGGGTCTCCTACAATGAGCAGTTCTTC.

This rearrangement joins TRBV6-5 to TRBJ2-7, with D maybe TRBD1 (6 bases). Trimming cost V 1 base and J 9 bases, with 19 bases left between them. The CDR3 covers 15 residues. Per germline, CDR1 MNHEY and CDR2 SVGAGI. For the CDR3, the DNA is TGTGCCAGCAGTTACTTCTGGACAGTAACTACGAGGCAGTACTTC. Translation: CASSYFWTVTTRQYF.

The J gene is TRBJ2-5, the V gene TRBV5-1, with D possibly TRBD2 on 7 matching bases. V was clipped by 0 bases and J by 2 bases, with 14 bases between them. The V gene's germline CDR1 is SGHRS and CDR2 YFSETQ. The CDR3 totals 16 residues. The CDR3 here is CASSLVGGGYQETQYF. The CDR3 coding sequence is TGCGCCAGCAGCTTGGTTGGCGGGGGCTATCAAGAGACCCAGTACTTC.

CDR3: CASSQDRRSAGGLSNQPQHF. CDR3 nucleotide sequence: TGTGCCAGCAGCCAAGATCGGAGATCAGCAGGGGGACTTAGCAATCAGCCCCAGCATTTT. The chain joins TRBV4-2 to TRBJ1-5; 7 positions agree with TRBD1. This CDR3 spans 20 amino acids. The ends lost 0 bases at V and 0 bases at J; junction bases unmatched: 14. From germline, CDR1 is LGHNA and CDR2 YNFKEQ.

The chain has TRBV28 and TRBJ2-7, with D perhaps matching TRBD2 (6 bases). V dropped 5 bases and J dropped 3 bases, with 17 bases sitting between them. Per germline, CDR1 MDHEN and CDR2 SYDVKM. The CDR3 contains 15 residues. The CDR3 DNA is TGTGCCAGCAGTCCGCCGGGGAGGAGCATCTACGAGCAGTACTTC. It translates to CASSPPGRSIYEQYF.

The rearrangement joins TRBV10-3 to TRBJ2-1; 14 bases align to TRBD2. CDR1 is ENHRY and CDR2 is SYGVKD in the germline V gene. Unmatched junction bases numbered 6, after V lost 4 bases and J lost 7 bases. This CDR3 has 16 residues. The CDR3 is CAISVGTSGSGNEQFF. As DNA, the CDR3 is TGTGCCATCAGTGTCGGGACTAGCGGGAGTGGAAATGAGCAGTTCTTC.